The 30 T cell receptor beta chains below come from one sample, sequenced in a study of T cells in Graves' hyperthyroidism and ophthalmopathy. Template material for amplifying TCR beta CDR3 regions consisted of RNA transcripts. The TCR CDR3 was amplified in a first-round RT-PCR using the HTBI primer set. TCRdb re-derived calls from the multiplex PCR reads in MiXCR, one entry per CDR3 protein. Altogether some 800,000 distinct CDR3 sequences are present, roughly 37% being singletons, with the ten largest covering about 9%. Sequenced sample: blood. These receptor sequences come from a man between 18 and 35 years old with Graves' hyperthyroidism.

This rearrangement joins TRBV19 to TRBJ1-2; the D is unclear. The CDR3 sequence is 13 residues long. Trimming stripped 5 bases from V and 4 bases from J, with 11 bases between. Per the germline V gene, CDR1 is LNHDA and CDR2 is SQIVND (reference sequence). CDR3 loop: CASSPGPRYGYTF. CDR3 bases: TGTGCCAGTAGTCCAGGACCCCGCTATGGCTACACCTTC.

This clonotype was observed many times. The chain recombines TRBV15 with TRBJ1-2; D possibly corresponds to TRBD1 (5 bases). CDR1 is LNHNV, CDR2 YYDKDF, per germline (reference sequence). This CDR3 is built from 14 residues. V gave up 3 bases and J gave up 5 bases, with 13 bases separating them. In nucleotides, the CDR3 is TGTGCCACCAGCAGTACCACAGGTCCTTATGGCTACACCTTC. This sequence encodes CATSSTTGPYGYTF.

Ten or more counts support this clonotype. V is TRBV19 and J is TRBJ2-6; D is uncertain. Trimming stripped 10 bases from V and 1 base from J, with 11 bases between. The CDR3 loop spans 14 amino acids. CDR1 and CDR2 (germline): LNHDA, SQIVND (reference sequence). The CDR3 sequence is CATSLGSGANVLTF. CDR3 nucleotide sequence: TGTGCCACTTCCTTAGGGTCTGGGGCCAACGTCCTGACTTTC.

This clonotype was observed at least ten times. CDR3 nucleotides: TGCAGTGCCCTCCAGGGGTTGGTTCAGCCCCAGCATTTT. Translating it yields CSALQGLVQPQHF. V is TRBV20-1 and J is TRBJ1-5; D might be TRBD1 (6 bases). The CDR3 consists of 13 residues. V shed 6 bases and J shed 6 bases, with 15 bases lying between them. Germline lookup yields CDR1 DFQATT and CDR2 SNEGSKA (reference sequence).

The chain combines TRBV7-2 with TRBJ2-2; the D gene is possibly TRBD1 (5 bases). The CDR3 loop spans 15 amino acids. Looked up from germline, CDR1 is SGHTA and CDR2 is FQGNSA. Deletions cut 5 bases from V and 0 bases from J, with 10 bases between. The DNA for the CDR3 is TGTGCCAGCAGCCTCATGGGGCCGAACACCGGGGAGCTGTTTTTT. Translating gives CASSLMGPNTGELFF.

This clonotype came up a few times. The V and J genes are TRBV2 and TRBJ2-5; 12 nucleotides agree with TRBD2. The CDR3 runs to 15 residues. Trimming cost V 7 bases and J 5 bases; bases outside gene matches: 8. Germline V gene sequence: CDR1 SNHLY, CDR2 FYNNEI. CDR3 DNA sequence: TGTGCCAGCACCGGACTAGCGGGGATTGGGGAGACCCAGTACTTC. Translated, it gives CASTGLAGIGETQYF.

CDR3 in amino acids: CASSYLQAGNTEAFF. The CDR3, as DNA: TGTGCCAGCAGCTACTTACAGGCCGGGAACACTGAAGCTTTCTTT. The V and J genes are TRBV7-8 and TRBJ1-1, with D perhaps matching TRBD1 (5 bases). The CDR3 length is 15 residues. V lost 4 bases, J lost 1 base, and 13 bases lay in between. Germline V gene sequence: CDR1 SGHVS, CDR2 FQNEAQ.

This clonotype was counted at least ten times. CDR3 region: CASSLQALNTEAFF. In nucleotides, the CDR3 is TGTGCCAGCAGTTTACAGGCACTGAACACTGAAGCTTTCTTT. The chain is built from TRBV2 and TRBJ1-1, with D possibly being TRBD1 (5 bases). CDR3 size: 14 residues. CDR1 and CDR2 from the germline V gene are SNHLY and FYNNEI. V shed 5 bases and J shed 0 bases, with 10 bases lying between them.

This clonotype was counted at least ten times. This chain uses TRBV7-9 with TRBJ2-7, with D hard to call. The CDR3 has 13 residues. Germline V lookup: CDR1 SEHNR, CDR2 FQNEAQ (reference sequence). V was trimmed by 4 bases and J by 7 bases, leaving 14 bases between them. CDR3 coding DNA: TGTGCCAGCAGCTCGACCATCTTAGAAGAGCAGTACTTC. Protein sequence: CASSSTILEEQYF.

This clonotype was recorded a few times. The CDR3 DNA reads TGTGCCAGCAGCTTGCCGGCAGGGGTGGAGCAGTACTTC. As protein: CASSLPAGVEQYF. This chain connects TRBV5-6 to TRBJ2-7; D is possibly TRBD1 (6 bases). Trimming removed 1 base from V and 7 bases from J, with 12 bases in between. The CDR3 runs to 13 residues. Germline V gene lookup returns CDR1 SGHDT and CDR2 YYEEEE.

The V call is TRBV15, the J call TRBJ2-3; no clear D. Per germline, CDR1 LNHNV and CDR2 YYDKDF (reference sequence). V was pared by 4 bases and J by 6 bases, with 11 bases between. This CDR3 contains 13 residues. CDR3 region: CATSTQSTDTQYF. The CDR3 nucleotides are TGTGCCACCAGCACCCAATCCACGGATACGCAGTATTTT.

This sequence joins TRBV5-6 and TRBJ2-5; 7 positions agree with TRBD2. The CDR3 is 13 amino acids. Trimming took 2 bases from V and 7 from J; bases not matched to a gene: 5. Germline assignment: CDR1 SGHDT and CDR2 YYEEEE. The CDR3 DNA is TGTGCCAGCAGCTTTAGCGGGTCCGGGACCCAGTACTTC. The encoded protein is CASSFSGSGTQYF.

This clonotype showed up just a few times. The V gene is TRBV7-9, the J gene TRBJ1-4; D is undetermined. Germline V gene data show CDR1 as SEHNR and CDR2 as FQNEAQ (reference sequence). The CDR3 totals 17 residues. V lost 5 bases, J lost 8 bases, and 24 bases lay in between. CDR3 coding DNA: TGTGCCAGCAGCCACCTCTTTACAGTTCCCGTAGAGGAAAAACTGTTTTTT. Translation: CASSHLFTVPVEEKLFF.

This clonotype was counted at least ten times. CDR3 sequence (DNA): TGTGCCAGCAGCTTGACAGGGGGCGTCGTGGCTTTCTTT. Translating gives CASSLTGGVVAFF. The rearrangement joins TRBV27 to TRBJ1-1; 10 positions agree with TRBD1. The CDR3 consists of 13 residues. CDR1 and CDR2 from the germline V gene are MNHEY and SMNVEV (reference sequence). Losses at the gene ends were 6 bases for V and 11 bases for J; bases not matched to a gene: 9.

Comments on this clonotype: This may be a read error: a much more frequent sequence differs by one nucleotide. The chain recombines TRBV6-5 with TRBJ2-7, with 7 bases fitting TRBD1. Germline lookup yields CDR1 MNHEY and CDR2 SVGAGI. The CDR3 length is 13 residues. J was trimmed by 3 bases and V by 6 bases; bases with no gene match: 5. CDR3 amino acids: CASRPDRDYEQYF. CDR3 nucleotides: TGTGCCAGCAGACCCGACAGGGACTACGAGCAGTACTTC.

Details on this clonotype: The junction departs from germline at one end; a sequencing error may be responsible. The chain couples TRBV20-1 to TRBJ2-7; no clear D. Germline loops: CDR1 DFQATT, CDR2 SNEGSKA (reference sequence). The CDR3 contains 12 residues. Written as DNA, the CDR3 is TGCGGTGCTGTAGACAAGCCCTACGAGCAGTACTTC. Protein: CGAVDKPYEQYF.

This clonotype was observed many times. This rearrangement joins TRBV5-1 to TRBJ1-1; D remains unclear. Germline-derived CDR1 and CDR2 are SGHRS and YFSETQ. V lost 4 bases, J lost 6 bases, and 13 bases lay in between. The CDR3 spans 13 residues. The CDR3 region has the DNA TGCGCCAGCAGCCCGGAGTCTGCGTCTGAAGCTTTCTTT. Translated, it gives CASSPESASEAFF.

In DNA, the CDR3 is TGTGCCAGCAGCGCTACGTGGTTTGGGGACGAGCAGTACTTC. Protein sequence: CASSATWFGDEQYF. V usage is TRBV11-1 and J usage is TRBJ2-7; D uncertain. The V gene lost 5 bases and the J gene lost 5 bases, with 16 bases spanning the gap. The CDR3 spans 14 residues. Germline-derived CDR1 and CDR2 are SGHAT and FQDESV (reference sequence).

This clonotype was seen a handful of times. The genes are TRBV7-2 and TRBJ2-5; 9 bases fit TRBD2. Trimming cost V 2 bases and J 5 bases; bases outside gene matches: 6. Germline V gives CDR1 SGHTA, CDR2 FQGNSA. The CDR3 is 15 residues long. The CDR3 loop is CASSLPSSGTETQYF. CDR3 DNA sequence: TGTGCCAGCAGCTTACCCTCTAGCGGGACTGAGACCCAGTACTTC. Together with reference TRBV7-2 and TRBJ2-5, the CDR3 gives the full variable domain: GAGVSQSPSNKVTEKGKDVELRCDPISGHTALYWYRQSLGQGLEFLIYFQGNSAPDKSGLPSDRFSAERTGGSVSTLTIQRTQQEDSAVYLCASSLPSSGTETQYFGPGTRLLVL.

The chain couples TRBV10-3 to TRBJ1-6, with a tentative D call TRBD1 (5 bases). V lost 11 bases and J lost 6, with 20 bases in between. Germline values: CDR1 ENHRY, CDR2 SYGVKD. CDR3 length equals 15 residues. CDR3 bases: TGTGCCCGTAGGATGGGGGTCTCGGCTAATTCACCCCTCCACTTT. Translation: CARRMGVSANSPLHF.

With respect to this clonotype: Compared with germline, one end of the junction differs, possibly owing to a read error. The V call is TRBV6-6, the J call TRBJ1-1, with D maybe TRBD1 (5 bases). The CDR3 consists of 13 residues. CDR1 is MNHNY, CDR2 SVGAGI, per germline (reference sequence). The CDR3: CAGSFDSYTEAFF. Written as DNA, the CDR3 is TGTGCCGGCAGTTTCGACAGTTACACTGAAGCTTTCTTT.

This rearrangement joins TRBV12-3 or TRBV12-4 to TRBJ2-2; no clear D. The V gene lost 7 bases and the J gene lost 3 bases, with 12 bases spanning the gap. The CDR3 has 14 amino acids. CDR3 in amino acids: CASTPPPDTGELFF. In DNA, the CDR3 is TGTGCCAGCACGCCCCCGCCCGACACCGGGGAGCTGTTTTTT.

This clonotype was counted at least ten times. The V and J genes are TRBV15 and TRBJ2-2; weak D call: TRBD2 (5 bases). Germline-derived CDR1 and CDR2 are LNHNV and YYDKDF (reference sequence). Trimming shortened V by 3 bases and J by 3 bases, and 5 bases separated the two germline ends. The length of the CDR3 is 13 residues. CDR3 DNA sequence: TGTGCCACCAGCAGGCGGGACACCGGGGAGCTGTTTTTT. This codes for CATSRRDTGELFF.

A word on this clonotype: At one of its ends the junction is not consistent with the germline gene, which may arise from a read error. The chain links TRBV10-3 to TRBJ1-1; D uncertain. CDR1 ENHRY and CDR2 SYGVKD come from the germline V gene. This CDR3 comprises 14 residues. The DNA of the CDR3 is TGTGCCAGCAGTCAGAGCTCAAGGACGCTTGAAGCTTTCTTT. Encoded protein: CASSQSSRTLEAFF.

This rearrangement joins TRBV20-1 to TRBJ2-5, with D tentatively TRBD2 (6 bases). V lost 1 base, J lost 2 bases, and 14 bases lay in between. The germline CDR1 and CDR2 sequences are DFQATT and SNEGSKA (reference sequence). The CDR3 is 15 residues long. The CDR3 DNA is TGCAGTGCTAGAGCCCTACGGGGGAATCAAGAGACCCAGTACTTC. It is translated as CSARALRGNQETQYF.

In regard to this clonotype: A much more abundant neighbour one base away suggests this may be a read error. This chain connects TRBV5-1 to TRBJ2-2; D is unclear. Germline V gene sequence: CDR1 SGHRS, CDR2 YFSETQ. The V end was cut by 3 bases, the J end by 6 bases, with 9 bases between. This CDR3 has 13 amino acids. This CDR3 reads CASSSAVSGELFF. The CDR3 DNA reads TGCGCCAGCAGCTCGGCAGTATCCGGGGAGCTGTTTTTT.

DNA of the CDR3: TGTGCCAGCAGCGTAGGGGGGCAGTGGGGCACTGAAGCTTTCTTT. Amino acids: CASSVGGQWGTEAFF. The V call is TRBV9, the J call TRBJ1-1; D is possibly TRBD1 (6 bases). Germline values: CDR1 SGDLS, CDR2 YYNGEE. The CDR3 runs 15 residues. Trimming cost V 0 bases and J 4 bases, with 13 bases left between them.

This clonotype has at least ten counts. The gene calls are TRBV9 and TRBJ2-7; 11 bases line up with TRBD1. The germline V gene has CDR1 SGDLS and CDR2 YYNGEE. V shed 2 bases, J shed 2 bases, and the junction held 3 bases outside the gene matches. The CDR3 runs 15 residues. CDR3 protein: CASSVGDRGTYEQYF. For the CDR3, the DNA is TGTGCCAGCAGCGTCGGGGACAGGGGGACCTACGAGCAGTACTTC.

The table lists this clonotype with a few counts. The chain has TRBV20-1 and TRBJ2-5, with a weak D call TRBD1 (6 bases). This CDR3 contains 14 residues. CDR1 and CDR2 from the germline V gene are DFQATT and SNEGSKA (reference sequence). The ends were cut back, 4 bases at V and 2 bases at J, with 14 bases in the middle. CDR3 protein: CSATIQGWQETQYF. The CDR3 nucleotides read TGCAGTGCTACCATTCAGGGGTGGCAAGAGACCCAGTACTTC.

This clonotype has only a few counts. This chain links TRBV20-1 with TRBJ1-1; D remains unclear. Germline lookup yields CDR1 DFQATT and CDR2 SNEGSKA (reference sequence). The CDR3 length is 16 residues. Trimming cost V 1 base and J 1 base, with 16 bases left between them. The chain's CDR3 is CSARGLDGSKNTEAFF. DNA for the CDR3: TGCAGTGCTAGAGGTCTTGATGGTTCGAAGAACACTGAAGCTTTCTTT.